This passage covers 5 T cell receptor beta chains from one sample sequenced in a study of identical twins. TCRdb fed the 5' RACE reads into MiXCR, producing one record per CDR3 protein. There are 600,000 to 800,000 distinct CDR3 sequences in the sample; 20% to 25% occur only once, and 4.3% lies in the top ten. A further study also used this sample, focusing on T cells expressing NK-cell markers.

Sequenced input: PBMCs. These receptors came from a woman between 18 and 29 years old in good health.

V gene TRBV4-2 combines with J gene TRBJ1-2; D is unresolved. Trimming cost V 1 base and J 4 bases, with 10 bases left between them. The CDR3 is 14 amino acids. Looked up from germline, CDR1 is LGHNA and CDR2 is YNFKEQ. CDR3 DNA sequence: TGTGCCAGCAGCCAAGTCAACCCGGTCTATGGCTACACCTTC. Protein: CASSQVNPVYGYTF.

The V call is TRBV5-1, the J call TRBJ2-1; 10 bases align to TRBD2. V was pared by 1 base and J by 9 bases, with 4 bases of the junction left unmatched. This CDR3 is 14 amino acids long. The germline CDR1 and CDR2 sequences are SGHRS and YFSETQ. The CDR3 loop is CASSLIAGGGEQFF. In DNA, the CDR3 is TGCGCCAGCAGCTTGATAGCGGGAGGTGGTGAGCAGTTCTTC.

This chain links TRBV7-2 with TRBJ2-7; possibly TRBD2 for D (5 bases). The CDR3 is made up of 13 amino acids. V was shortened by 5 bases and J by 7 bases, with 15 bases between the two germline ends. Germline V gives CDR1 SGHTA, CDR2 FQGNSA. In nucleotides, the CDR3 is TGTGCCAGCAGCCATGGACTGAGTGGGGAGCAGTACTTC. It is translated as CASSHGLSGEQYF.

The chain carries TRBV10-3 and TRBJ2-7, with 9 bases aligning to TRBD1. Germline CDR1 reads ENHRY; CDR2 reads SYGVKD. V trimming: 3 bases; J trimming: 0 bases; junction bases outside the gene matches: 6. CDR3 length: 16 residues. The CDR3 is CAISDLMGQGSYEQYF. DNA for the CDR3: TGTGCCATCAGTGACCTTATGGGACAGGGCTCCTACGAGCAGTACTTC.

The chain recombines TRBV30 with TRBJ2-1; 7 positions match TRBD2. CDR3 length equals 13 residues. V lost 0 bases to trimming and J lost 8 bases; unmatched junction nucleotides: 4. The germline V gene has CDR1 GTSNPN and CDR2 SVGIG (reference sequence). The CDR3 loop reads CAWSVRLADEQFF. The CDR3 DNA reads TGTGCCTGGAGTGTACGACTAGCCGATGAGCAGTTCTTC.